Below, one T cell receptor (beta chain) is given with its context. The antigen is undetermined. This specimen comes from a study of cytomegalovirus exposure and HLA in healthy donors. General study results and limits: Analysis performed later found roughly 17,000 TCR beta sequences associated with HLA alleles at 0.05 false discovery rate. TCR beta V- and J-gene trimming, according to a later analysis, was linked to a missense DCLRE1C variant. Three CMV-associated chains proved CMV antigen-specific in vitro. There were reportedly fewer N-insertions in an Asian-associated ancestry cluster than the approximately 700-donor mean, in a later analysis.

Primers included in the PCR were 60 Vbeta and 13 Jbeta primers. This table comes from immunoSEQ multiplex PCR, and its TCRdb copy is limited to in-frame clones, with some not included. The sample lists about 130,000 clones, around 73% occurring once. The TCR comes from a young man in good health and CMV-seropositive. The sample consisted of PBMCs.

The CDR3 DNA is TGTGCCAGCAGCCGCTACGAGCAGTACTTC. It is translated as CASSRYEQYF. The chain employs TRBV28 and TRBJ2-7; no reliable D call. V was clipped by 6 bases and J by 3 bases, with 3 bases between them. The CDR3 is made up of 10 amino acids. The germline V gene encodes CDR1 MDHEN and CDR2 SYDVKM.